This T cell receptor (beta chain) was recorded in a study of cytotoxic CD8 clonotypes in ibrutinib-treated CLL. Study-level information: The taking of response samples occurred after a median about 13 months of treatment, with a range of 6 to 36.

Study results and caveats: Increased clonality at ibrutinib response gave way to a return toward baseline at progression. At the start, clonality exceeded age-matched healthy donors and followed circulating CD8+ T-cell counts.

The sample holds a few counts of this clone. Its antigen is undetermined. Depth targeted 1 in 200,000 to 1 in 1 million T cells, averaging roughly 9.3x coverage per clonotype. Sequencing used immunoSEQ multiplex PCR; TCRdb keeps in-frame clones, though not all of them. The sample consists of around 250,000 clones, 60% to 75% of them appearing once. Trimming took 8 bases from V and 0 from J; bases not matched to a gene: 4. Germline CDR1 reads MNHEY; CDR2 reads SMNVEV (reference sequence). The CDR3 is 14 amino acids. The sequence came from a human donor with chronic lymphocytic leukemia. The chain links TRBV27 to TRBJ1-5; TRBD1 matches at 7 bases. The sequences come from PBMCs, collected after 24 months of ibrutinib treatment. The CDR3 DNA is TGTGCCAGCGGGACAGCCGATAGCAATCAGCCCCAGCATTTT. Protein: CASGTADSNQPQHF.